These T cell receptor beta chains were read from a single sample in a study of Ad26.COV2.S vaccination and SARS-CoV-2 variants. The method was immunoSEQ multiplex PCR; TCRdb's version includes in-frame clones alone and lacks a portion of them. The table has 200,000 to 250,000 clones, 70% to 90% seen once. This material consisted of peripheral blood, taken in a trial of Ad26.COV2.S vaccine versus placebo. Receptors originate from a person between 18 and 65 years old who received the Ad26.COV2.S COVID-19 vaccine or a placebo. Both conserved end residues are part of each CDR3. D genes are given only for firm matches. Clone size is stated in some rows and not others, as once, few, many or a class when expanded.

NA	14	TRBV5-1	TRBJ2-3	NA	TGCGCCAGCAGCTTGGCCGCAGGGGCGGATACGCAGTATTTT	CASSLAAGADTQYF
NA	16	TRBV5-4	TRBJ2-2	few	TGTGCCAGCAGCTTGGCCGGCCGGGCGAACACCGGGGAGCTGTTTTTT	CASSLAGRANTGELFF
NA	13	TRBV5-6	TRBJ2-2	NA	TGTGCCAGCAGCTTGGCCGGGCCCGGGGAGCTGTTTTTT	CASSLAGPGELFF
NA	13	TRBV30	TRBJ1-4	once	TGTGCCTGGAGCAGGGGACGAGCTGAAAAACTGTTTTTT	CAWSRGRAEKLFF
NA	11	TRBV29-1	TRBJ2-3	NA	TGCAGCGGGAGGGCCGTAGATACGCAGTATTTT	CSGRAVDTQYF
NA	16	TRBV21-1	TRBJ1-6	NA	TGTGCCAGCAGCAAAGGGGCAGTGCGTTGGGGTCCACCCCTCCACTTT	CASSKGAVRWGPPLHF
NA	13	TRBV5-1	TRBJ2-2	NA	TGCGCCAGCAGCCCCCTAGGGGCCGGGGAGCTGTTTTTT	CASSPLGAGELFF
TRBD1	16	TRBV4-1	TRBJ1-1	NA	TGCGCCAGCAGCCAAGAAGGGACAGGGAGTAACACTGAAGCTTTCTTT	CASSQEGTGSNTEAFF
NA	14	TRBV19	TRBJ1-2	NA	TGTGCCAGTAGTATAGGTAGTGCTGACTATGGCTACACCTTC	CASSIGSADYGYTF
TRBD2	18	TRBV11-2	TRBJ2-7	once	TGTGCCAGCAGCTTAGTGAGACTAGCGGGAGGGATCTCCTACGAGCAGTACTTC	CASSLVRLAGGISYEQYF
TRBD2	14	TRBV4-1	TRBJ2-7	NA	TGCGCCAGCAGCCAAGTAGCGGGTGACTACGAGCAGTACTTC	CASSQVAGDYEQYF
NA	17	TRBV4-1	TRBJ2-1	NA	TGCGCCAGCAGCCTCCCCCGGGACCGCCAGGCCTACAATGAGCAGTTCTTC	CASSLPRDRQAYNEQFF
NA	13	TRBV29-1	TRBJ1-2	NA	TGCAGCGTTGTGCGGGACGGCAACTATGGCTACACCTTC	CSVVRDGNYGYTF
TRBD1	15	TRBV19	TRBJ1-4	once	TGTGCCAGTACCCCCGGGACAGGCACTAATGAAAAACTGTTTTTT	CASTPGTGTNEKLFF
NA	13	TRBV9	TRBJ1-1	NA	TGTGCCAGCAGCGTATGGGGGGTGGGTGTAGCTTTCTTT	CASSVWGVGVAFF
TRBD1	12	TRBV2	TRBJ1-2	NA	TGTGCCAGCGGACAGGGGAACTATGGCTACACCTTC	CASGQGNYGYTF
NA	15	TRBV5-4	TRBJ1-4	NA	TGTGCCAGCAGCTTGGCCGGTGGCGTAGGGGAAAAACTGTTTTTT	CASSLAGGVGEKLFF
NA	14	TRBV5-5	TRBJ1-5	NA	TGTGCCAGCAGCTTCGACAGGAAGAATCAGCCCCAGCATTTT	CASSFDRKNQPQHF
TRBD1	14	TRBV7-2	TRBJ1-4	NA	TGTGCCAGCAGTTACAGGGGCGGTAATGAAAAACTGTTTTTT	CASSYRGGNEKLFF
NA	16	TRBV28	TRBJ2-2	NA	TGTGCCAGCAGTCGGATCGGCGGAGTGAACACCGGGGAGCTGTTTTTT	CASSRIGGVNTGELFF
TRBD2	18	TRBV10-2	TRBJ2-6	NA	TGCGCCAGCAGTGAGCGTCTAGCGGGGGGGCTCGGGGCCAACGTCCTGACTTTC	CASSERLAGGLGANVLTF
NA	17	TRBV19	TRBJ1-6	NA	TGTGCCAGTAGTGCCCGGGACACCAGCTCCTATAATTCACCCCTCCACTTT	CASSARDTSSYNSPLHF
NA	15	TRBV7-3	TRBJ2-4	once	TGTGCCAGCAGCTTAGGTACAGGGCCTGAAAACATTCAGTACTTC	CASSLGTGPENIQYF
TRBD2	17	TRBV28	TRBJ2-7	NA	TGTGCCAGCAGTCCACTAGCGGGGGGCTTGAGCTCCTACGAGCAGTACTTC	CASSPLAGGLSSYEQYF
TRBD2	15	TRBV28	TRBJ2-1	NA	TGTGCCAGCAGTTCTCGGACTAGCGGATACAATGAGCAGTTCTTC	CASSSRTSGYNEQFF
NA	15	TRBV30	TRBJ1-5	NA	TGTGCCTGGAGTGCATCAGGGAGTTGGGGTCAGCCCCAGCATTTT	CAWSASGSWGQPQHF
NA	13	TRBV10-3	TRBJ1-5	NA	TGTGCCATCAGTGAGTCGTTTAATCAGCCCCAGCATTTT	CAISESFNQPQHF
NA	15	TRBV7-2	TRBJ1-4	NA	TGTGCCAGCAGCAGGGACGGTGGTGGTAATGAAAAACTGTTTTTT	CASSRDGGGNEKLFF
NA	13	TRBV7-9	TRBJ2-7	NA	TGTGCCAGCACCCGCGGGGATTCCTACGAGCAGTACTTC	CASTRGDSYEQYF
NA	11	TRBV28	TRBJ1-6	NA	TGTGCCAGCTCTGACGGGACACCCCTCCACTTT	CASSDGTPLHF
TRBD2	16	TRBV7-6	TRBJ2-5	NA	TGTGCCAGCAGCCACAACTCCCTGGGAGGGCAAGAGACCCAGTACTTC	CASSHNSLGGQETQYF
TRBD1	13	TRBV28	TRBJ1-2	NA	TGTGCCAGCAGGACAGGGGGCAACTATGGCTACACCTTC	CASRTGGNYGYTF
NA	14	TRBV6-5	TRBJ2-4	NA	TGTGCCAGCAGTTTGGGGATGGGGGAGCACATTCAGTACTTC	CASSLGMGEHIQYF
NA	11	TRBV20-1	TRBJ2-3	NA	TGCAGCTCGGACCGTGCCGATACGCAGTATTTT	CSSDRADTQYF
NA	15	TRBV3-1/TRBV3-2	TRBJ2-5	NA	TGTGCCAGCAGCCAAGTAAACGGGCTCCAAGAGACCCAGTACTTC	CASSQVNGLQETQYF
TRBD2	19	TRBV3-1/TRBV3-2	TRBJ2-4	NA	TGTGCCAGCAGCCAACCCCTGGGACTAGCGGGATCCGCCAAAAACATTCAGTACTTC	CASSQPLGLAGSAKNIQYF